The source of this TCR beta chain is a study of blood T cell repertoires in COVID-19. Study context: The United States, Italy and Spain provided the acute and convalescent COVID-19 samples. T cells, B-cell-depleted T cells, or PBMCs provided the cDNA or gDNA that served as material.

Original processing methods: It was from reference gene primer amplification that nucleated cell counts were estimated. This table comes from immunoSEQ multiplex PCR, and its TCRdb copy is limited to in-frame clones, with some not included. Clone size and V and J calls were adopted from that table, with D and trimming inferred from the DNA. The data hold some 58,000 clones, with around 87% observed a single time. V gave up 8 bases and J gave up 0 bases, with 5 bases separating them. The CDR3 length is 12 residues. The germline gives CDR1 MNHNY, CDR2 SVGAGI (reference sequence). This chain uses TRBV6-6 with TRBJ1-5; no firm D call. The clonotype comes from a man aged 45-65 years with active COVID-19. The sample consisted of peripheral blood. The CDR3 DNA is TGTGCCAGCGAGGATAGCAATCAGCCCCAGCATTTT. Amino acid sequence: CASEDSNQPQHF.